The 13 T cell receptor beta chains below come from one sample, sequenced in a study of blood T cells in healthy people across ages. Using a J-beta primer mix together with a sample-barcoded 5' primer, a second PCR was run for roughly 7 to 11 cycles. From the 5' RACE reads, TCRdb called clonotypes with MiXCR, one entry per CDR3 protein. Of roughly 500,000 distinct CDR3 sequences listed, approximately 25% are singletons. A further study also used this sample, focusing on T cells of mothers and their children.

The sequencing input was blood. These receptors were obtained from a boy aged 5-17 years in good health.

This clonotype was picked up a small number of times. The V gene is TRBV6-2 or TRBV6-3, the J gene TRBJ2-1; 9 bases are shared with TRBD1. After removal of 2 bases from V and 6 bases from J, the junction contained 5 bases not matched to a gene. Germline-derived CDR1 and CDR2 are MNHEY and SVGEGT. This CDR3 has 15 residues. This CDR3 reads CASSYGTGRRNEQFF. CDR3 sequence (DNA): TGTGCCAGCAGTTACGGGACAGGGCGTCGCAATGAGCAGTTCTTC.

In this sample, this clonotype turned up a few times. The chain employs TRBV3-1 and TRBJ2-5, with D possibly being TRBD2 (6 bases). CDR1 is LGHDT and CDR2 is YNNKEL in the germline V gene (reference sequence). Trimming cost V 0 bases and J 3 bases, with 14 bases left between them. This CDR3 region has 16 residues. The CDR3 region has the DNA TGTGCCAGCAGCCAAGAAAGGGCTAGCGTTAAAGAGACCCAGTACTTC. The encoded protein is CASSQERASVKETQYF.

The V and J genes are TRBV20-1 and TRBJ1-5, with D uncertain. The CDR3 has 16 residues. The V and J ends lost 0 bases and 0 bases respectively, with 12 bases between them. Looked up from germline, CDR1 is DFQATT and CDR2 is SNEGSKA (reference sequence). In DNA form, the CDR3 reads TGCAGTGCTAGAGAGATGAGAGGGTATAGCAATCAGCCCCAGCATTTT. Its translation is CSAREMRGYSNQPQHF.

The chain has TRBV20-1 and TRBJ1-4; maybe TRBD1 (5 bases). Germline V CDR1 and CDR2: DFQATT, SNEGSKA (reference sequence). This CDR3 region has 16 residues. Trimming took 3 bases from V and 0 from J, leaving 14 bases between them. The CDR3 DNA follows: TGCAGTGCTAGTGCTCAGGGAGATGCAACTAATGAAAAACTGTTTTTT. Translation gives CSASAQGDATNEKLFF.

This clonotype was seen only a few times. One end of the junction varies from germline; a read error may be responsible. This chain connects TRBV20-1 to TRBJ2-5; 9 bases line up with TRBD1. Germline CDR1 DFQATT, CDR2 SNEGSKA (reference sequence). The CDR3 consists of 17 residues. This CDR3 is CSARDTPGTGMRQTRYF. CDR3 in DNA: TGCAGTGCTAGAGATACCCCCGGGACAGGGATGCGGCAGACCCGGTACTTC.

A note on this clonotype: An end of the junction does not agree with germline; a read error may underlie this. The chain links TRBV5-4 to TRBJ1-2; 8 bases fit TRBD1. Germline V gives CDR1 SGHNT, CDR2 YYREEE (reference sequence). The CDR3 sequence is 14 residues long. The CDR3 DNA is TGTGCCAGCAGCCGACAGGGGCCGGGGGGTGGCCACACCTTC. Amino acid sequence: CASSRQGPGGGHTF.

J is TRBJ2-2 and V is TRBV5-8, with TRBD2 matching over 8 bases. CDR1 SGHTS and CDR2 YDEGEE come from the germline V gene. The CDR3 sequence is 14 residues long. Losses at the gene ends were 0 bases for V and 5 bases for J; bases not matched to a gene: 0. The CDR3 is CASSLERGTGELFF. In DNA form, the CDR3 reads TGTGCCAGCAGCTTGGAGCGGGGGACCGGGGAGCTGTTTTTT.

V and J are TRBV3-1 and TRBJ2-1, with 10 nucleotides matching TRBD2. The DNA end favors TRBJ2-7, so the J call may be wrong. Germline V gene lookup returns CDR1 LGHDT and CDR2 YNNKEL (reference sequence). The CDR3 is made up of 16 amino acids. CDR3 nucleotides: TGTGCCAGCAGCCAGGTCCTGGCTAGCGGGGGCTACGAGCAGTACTTC. Encoded protein: CASSQVLASGGYEQYF.

V and J are TRBV6-1 and TRBJ1-2; maybe TRBD1 (5 bases). This CDR3 contains 15 residues. V was shortened by 2 bases and J by 7 bases, with 17 bases between the two germline ends. The germline gives CDR1 MNHNS, CDR2 SASEGT. CDR3 region: CASSELDSAYGGYTF. The CDR3 nucleotides read TGTGCCAGCAGTGAACTAGACAGCGCCTACGGTGGCTACACCTTC.

The genes are TRBV24-1 and TRBJ2-7; D is possibly TRBD2 (6 bases). The V end was cut by 4 bases, the J end by 6 bases, with 9 bases between. The CDR3 contains 12 residues. The germline CDR1 and CDR2 sequences are KGHDR and SFDVKD. In DNA, the CDR3 is TGTGCCACCAGTGACATCGGGGGCGAGCAGTACTTC. Its translation is CATSDIGGEQYF.

The CDR3, as DNA: TGTGCCAGCAGCGCCCGGACAGGGGAATACACAGATACGCAGTATTTT. Residues: CASSARTGEYTDTQYF. This chain links TRBV9 with TRBJ2-3; 9 bases align to TRBD1. Germline CDR1 is SGDLS and CDR2 is YYNGEE. The CDR3 spans 16 residues. V was pared by 3 bases and J by 2 bases, with 7 bases of the junction left unmatched.

This chain links TRBV20-1 with TRBJ2-3, with TRBD1 as a possible D gene (6 bases). The V gene's germline CDR1 is DFQATT and CDR2 SNEGSKA (reference sequence). There are 15 residues in the CDR3. Trimming pared 0 bases from V and 0 bases from J, leaving 10 bases between. CDR3 loop: CSAREPGASTDTQYF. The CDR3 DNA is TGCAGTGCTAGAGAACCAGGGGCTAGCACAGATACGCAGTATTTT.

The rearrangement joins TRBV20-1 to TRBJ2-1; 7 nucleotides agree with TRBD2. The CDR3 runs to 15 residues. Germline values: CDR1 DFQATT, CDR2 SNEGSKA (reference sequence). After removal of 1 base from V and 4 bases from J, the junction contained 7 bases not matched to a gene. The CDR3 DNA sequence: TGCAGTGCTAGAGGCGGGTCTAGCGGATACAATGAGCAGTTCTTC. This codes for CSARGGSSGYNEQFF.